The 13 T cell receptor beta chains presented below share a single source sample, sequenced in a study of cytomegalovirus exposure and HLA in healthy donors. PCR involved 60 Vbeta and 13 Jbeta primers. The table came from immunoSEQ multiplex PCR; TCRdb's copy has only in-frame clones and leaves some out. This sample contains over 120,000 clones. The sample consisted of PBMCs. All receptors come from a male donor in good health and CMV-seronegative.

This chain joins TRBV5-1 and TRBJ2-1; D call uncertain. Per the germline V gene, CDR1 is SGHRS and CDR2 is YFSETQ. CDR3 length equals 11 residues. V lost 4 bases and J 9 bases, leaving 8 bases between the germline ends. CDR3 bases: TGCGCCAGCAGCGAATTTAGTGAGCAGTTCTTC. Its translation: CASSEFSEQFF.

The chain links TRBV10-3 to TRBJ2-7, with a possible D match to TRBD2 (6 bases). Trimming removed 2 bases at V and 4 bases at J, with 15 bases between. CDR1 ENHRY and CDR2 SYGVKD come from the germline V gene. This CDR3 spans 15 amino acids. CDR3 protein: CAISESWDSPYEQYF. In nucleotides, the CDR3 is TGTGCCATCAGTGAGAGTTGGGACTCTCCTTACGAGCAGTACTTC.

This chain joins TRBV5-1 and TRBJ2-5; 8 nucleotides line up with TRBD2. The CDR3 is made up of 14 amino acids. V lost 1 base to trimming and J lost 5 bases; unmatched junction nucleotides: 4. Germline V gives CDR1 SGHRS, CDR2 YFSETQ. CDR3 in DNA: TGCGCCAGCAGCTTGTTATCTAGCGGGGAGACCCAGTACTTC. Protein product: CASSLLSSGETQYF.

The CDR3 DNA follows: TGTGCCAGCAGCCCCCGGGGGGGTTCTAACTATGGCTACACCTTC. It codes for CASSPRGGSNYGYTF. The V gene is TRBV9, the J gene TRBJ1-2; D perhaps matches TRBD1 (5 bases). The CDR3 contains 15 residues. The germline V gene has CDR1 SGDLS and CDR2 YYNGEE. V was cut by 4 bases and J by 0 bases, with 13 bases left in between.

The rearrangement uses TRBV5-4 and TRBJ2-7, with 8 bases fitting TRBD1. The length of the CDR3 is 15 residues. CDR1 SGHNT and CDR2 YYREEE come from the germline V gene (reference sequence). With V trimmed by 0 bases and J by 5 bases, 7 bases remained unmatched. The CDR3 DNA sequence: TGTGCCAGCAGCTTGGCCGTTGCAGGGGGCCACGAGCAGTACTTC. This translates into CASSLAVAGGHEQYF.

The chain has TRBV15 and TRBJ2-5; no firm D call. Trimming stripped 0 bases from V and 1 base from J, with 6 bases between. Germline V lookup: CDR1 LNHNV, CDR2 YYDKDF (reference sequence). This CDR3 has 14 amino acids. For the CDR3, the DNA is TGTGCCACCAGCAGAGATAACACCCAAGAGACCCAGTACTTC. Its protein is CATSRDNTQETQYF.

The V gene is TRBV5-1, the J gene TRBJ2-2; TRBD2 matches at 7 bases. CDR3 length: 15 amino acids. With V trimmed by 0 bases and J by 4 bases, 3 bases remained unmatched. CDR1 is SGHRS and CDR2 is YFSETQ in the germline V gene. CDR3 nucleotides: TGCGCCAGCAGCTTGGGGGGGGGAACCACCGGGGAGCTGTTTTTT. Encoded protein: CASSLGGGTTGELFF.

The chain recombines TRBV5-6 with TRBJ1-2; TRBD1 matches 8 bases. CDR3 length: 15 amino acids. Germline CDR1 reads SGHDT; CDR2 reads YYEEEE. V trimming: 4 bases; J trimming: 7 bases; junction bases outside the gene matches: 12. This CDR3 is CASSRKDRDLSGYTF. As DNA, the CDR3 is TGTGCCAGCAGCCGGAAGGACAGGGACCTCTCTGGCTACACCTTC.

J is TRBJ1-1 and V is TRBV5-1; 8 bases map to TRBD1. Trimming cost V 5 bases and J 7 bases; bases outside gene matches: 13. The CDR3 consists of 15 residues. Germline CDR1 reads SGHRS; CDR2 reads YFSETQ. This CDR3 reads CASSQPTGQAIEAFF. The CDR3 nucleotides are TGCGCCAGCAGTCAACCAACGGGACAGGCAATTGAAGCTTTCTTT.

The rearrangement links TRBV9 to TRBJ2-3; 8 bases are a match to TRBD1. The ends lost 1 base at V and 2 bases at J; junction bases unmatched: 9. The CDR3 extends over 17 amino acids. Germline CDR1 SGDLS, CDR2 YYNGEE. The CDR3 region has the DNA TGTGCCAGCAGCGTAAGTGGGACAGGAACCCTCACAGATACGCAGTATTTT. It encodes CASSVSGTGTLTDTQYF.

J is TRBJ1-1 and V is TRBV6-5, with 10 bases identical to TRBD1. Trimming cost V 5 bases and J 10 bases; bases outside gene matches: 7. CDR3 length: 13 residues. CDR1 is MNHEY, CDR2 SVGAGI, per germline. CDR3 nucleotide sequence: TGTGCCAGCAGTATTTCCCGACAGGGGGCAGCTTTCTTT. It specifies CASSISRQGAAFF.

This CDR3 is CASSLFTGEHSPLHF. CDR3 bases: TGTGCCAGCTCACTCTTCACAGGGGAGCACTCACCCCTCCACTTT. The chain has TRBV18 and TRBJ1-6; 7 bases map to TRBD1. The V gene end was trimmed by 4 bases and the J gene end by 10 bases; junction bases not matched to a gene: 10. Germline V lookup: CDR1 KGHSH, CDR2 LQKENI. The CDR3 is made up of 15 amino acids.

CDR3 in DNA: TGTGCCAGCAGCTTACAGGTGTTTAGCACAGATACGCAGTATTTT. Translated: CASSLQVFSTDTQYF. This chain links TRBV7-2 with TRBJ2-3; D remains unclear. V was shortened by 2 bases and J by 0 bases, with 9 bases between the two germline ends. The CDR3 consists of 15 residues. Per the germline V gene, CDR1 is SGHTA and CDR2 is FQGNSA. Full variable domain (remainder filled in from reference TRBV7-2 and TRBJ2-3): GAGVSQSPSNKVTEKGKDVELRCDPISGHTALYWYRQSLGQGLEFLIYFQGNSAPDKSGLPSDRFSAERTGGSVSTLTIQRTQQEDSAVYLCASSLQVFSTDTQYFGPGTRLTVL.